This T cell receptor beta chain was profiled in a study of control samples from healthy donors and cancer patients. This clone was seen a handful of times. V shed 5 bases and J shed 3 bases, with 15 bases lying between them. Germline CDR1 is SEHNR and CDR2 is FQNEAQ (reference sequence). This CDR3 has 15 amino acids. TCRdb's table, derived via immunoSEQ multiplex PCR, lists solely in-frame clones and lacks some. Of 10,000 to 15,000 clones listed, roughly 90% are singletons. The clonotype was recovered from a male donor with melanoma. Sample: formalin-fixed, paraffin-embedded tissue. The V and J genes are TRBV7-9 and TRBJ2-3, with D perhaps TRBD1 (6 bases). For the CDR3, the DNA is TGTGCCAGCAGCGCCACAGGGTTCCGGACAGATACGCAGTATTTT. Its translation is CASSATGFRTDTQYF.